The 11 T cell receptor beta chains below come from one sample, sequenced in a study of shared clonotypes between healthy human individuals. Some clones are missing from TCRdb's copy, which holds only in-frame ones; the method was immunoSEQ multiplex PCR. This table has approximately 1,500,000 clones, roughly 97% appearing once. Source material: naive CD4+ T cells sorted from blood. Regarding subset: CD45RA+ positively selected. The receptors were sampled from a man aged 25 to 40 in good health.

The table lists this clone with a few counts. The identical CDR3 is also encoded by other nucleotide sequences in the sample. The V and J genes are TRBV7-2 and TRBJ2-3; D not certain. Germline V gene data show CDR1 as SGHTA and CDR2 as FQGNSA. V lost 5 bases to trimming and J lost 2 bases, with 2 bases between them. This CDR3 is 11 amino acids long. The CDR3 here is CASSLTDTQYF. The CDR3 nucleotides read TGTGCCAGCAGCCTCACAGATACGCAGTATTTT.

This clone occurred once. V and J are TRBV11-2 and TRBJ2-3; TRBD2 is a possible D gene (6 bases). This CDR3 is built from 13 residues. V was clipped by 5 bases and J by 6 bases, with 12 bases between them. Germline lookup yields CDR1 SGHAT and CDR2 FQNNGV. The CDR3 DNA follows: TGTGCCAGCAGCGTTCGACTAGGGGATACGCAGTATTTT. Its protein is CASSVRLGDTQYF.

V usage is TRBV5-1 and J usage is TRBJ1-1; TRBD1 matches 7 bases. CDR1 SGHRS and CDR2 YFSETQ come from the germline V gene. CDR3 length: 12 amino acids. V trimming: 4 bases; J trimming: 6 bases; junction bases outside the gene matches: 3. CDR3 sequence reads: CASSNQGAEAFF. In DNA, the CDR3 is TGCGCCAGCAGCAATCAGGGGGCTGAAGCTTTCTTT.

The chain is built from TRBV9 and TRBJ1-1; 7 bases are shared with TRBD1. J was trimmed by 0 bases and V by 0 bases; bases with no gene match: 2. CDR3 length equals 15 residues. Germline CDR1 reads SGDLS; CDR2 reads YYNGEE. The CDR3 DNA is TGTGCCAGCAGCGTAGAGGGGACAGTGAACACTGAAGCTTTCTTT. Translating gives CASSVEGTVNTEAFF.

The CDR3 DNA sequence: TGTGCCTTTAAGCCGAACACTGAAGCTTTCTTT. Its protein is CAFKPNTEAFF. V gene TRBV30 combines with J gene TRBJ1-1; no clear D gene. V shed 7 bases and J shed 1 base, with 7 bases lying between them. There are 11 residues in the CDR3. Germline assignment: CDR1 GTSNPN and CDR2 SVGIG (reference sequence).

The chain uses TRBV27 and TRBJ2-2; TRBD1 matches at 9 bases. CDR3 length equals 15 residues. J lost 4 bases, V lost 4 bases, and 4 bases had no gene match. CDR1 and CDR2 from the germline V gene are MNHEY and SMNVEV (reference sequence). The CDR3 nucleotides are TGTGCCAGCAGTTCCGGGACAGGGTCCACCGGGGAGCTGTTTTTT. It encodes CASSSGTGSTGELFF.

The chain employs TRBV15 and TRBJ2-2; 11 bases align to TRBD2. The germline V gene encodes CDR1 LNHNV and CDR2 YYDKDF (reference sequence). With 0 bases clipped from V and 7 bases from J, the junction kept 19 bases outside the gene matches. This CDR3 is 21 amino acids long. CDR3 in amino acids: CATSRENRGRITSGSRGELFF. The CDR3 DNA reads TGTGCCACCAGCAGAGAGAACAGGGGGCGCATCACTAGCGGGAGTCGCGGGGAGCTGTTTTTT. Combining the CDR3 with reference TRBV15 and TRBJ2-2 gives the whole variable domain DAMVIQNPRYQVTQFGKPVTLSCSQTLNHNVMYWYQQKSSQAPKLLFHYYDKDFNNEADTPDNFQSRRPNTSFCFLDIRSPGLGDTAMYLCATSRENRGRITSGSRGELFFGEGSRLTVL.

This clone was observed a single time. This chain connects TRBV7-9 to TRBJ2-1; 11 bases line up with TRBD2. This CDR3 comprises 15 residues. The germline V gene encodes CDR1 SEHNR and CDR2 FQNEAQ (reference sequence). The J segment lost 6 bases and the V segment lost 2 bases, leaving 3 bases of the junction unmatched. This CDR3 reads CASSLFTSGSNEQFF. The CDR3 DNA reads TGTGCCAGCAGCTTATTCACTAGCGGGAGCAATGAGCAGTTCTTC.

The V and J genes are TRBV6-1 and TRBJ2-5; D ambiguous. This CDR3 has 13 amino acids. With 2 bases removed from V and 3 bases from J, the gap between germline ends came to 7 bases. Germline CDR1 is MNHNS and CDR2 is SASEGT. Here the CDR3 DNA reads TGTGCCAGCAGTGAAATCAAGGAAGAGACCCAGTACTTC. The encoded protein is CASSEIKEETQYF.

The rearrangement joins TRBV9 to TRBJ1-1; weak D call: TRBD1 (5 bases). Trimming shortened V by 4 bases and J by 1 base, and 11 bases separated the two germline ends. The germline V gene has CDR1 SGDLS and CDR2 YYNGEE. The CDR3 sequence is 14 residues long. The CDR3 is CASSPVGQNTEAFF. The CDR3 coding sequence is TGTGCCAGCAGCCCAGTCGGACAGAACACTGAAGCTTTCTTT.

Of note for this clone: Other DNA sequences in the same sample also yield this CDR3. This chain connects TRBV5-1 to TRBJ2-7, with D unclear. The CDR3 runs to 12 residues. Between the trimmed V and J ends, which lost 4 bases and 4 bases, there was a span of 9 bases. Germline assignment: CDR1 SGHRS and CDR2 YFSETQ. As DNA, the CDR3 is TGCGCCAGCAGCGAAGGCGGATACGAGCAGTACTTC. Its translation is CASSEGGYEQYF.